The 14 T cell receptor beta chains given below trace back to one sample, sequenced in a study of Graves' ophthalmopathy and Graves' hyperthyroidism. Scientists amplified the TCR beta CDR3 regions from RNA transcripts. HTBI-primed first-round RT-PCR preceded second-round multiplex PCR. One entry per CDR3 protein, called by TCRdb with MiXCR from the multiplex PCR reads. The sample lists some 390,000 distinct CDR3 sequences, 15% to 20% occurring once. Input material: peripheral blood. The receptors were sampled from a young woman with Graves' ophthalmopathy.

This clonotype was observed many times. The chain carries TRBV6-1 and TRBJ2-2; 10 bases are shared with TRBD1. The CDR3 loop spans 16 amino acids. Looked up from germline, CDR1 is MNHNS and CDR2 is SASEGT. Losses at the gene ends were 5 bases for V and 4 bases for J; bases not matched to a gene: 7. CDR3 DNA: TGTGCCAGCAGTAAAGAGACAGGGGGCCGCACCGGGGAGCTGTTTTTT. Encoded protein: CASSKETGGRTGELFF.

The sample holds many counts of this clonotype. V gene TRBV7-8 combines with J gene TRBJ1-6; D is ambiguous. CDR3 size: 17 residues. In germline, CDR1 is SGHVS, CDR2 FQNEAQ. V shed 2 bases and J shed 6 bases, with 17 bases lying between them. The CDR3 is CASSLNGKTTFNSPLHF. In DNA form, the CDR3 reads TGTGCCAGCAGCTTAAATGGAAAAACGACGTTTAATTCACCCCTCCACTTT. The entire variable domain, with the rest obtained from reference TRBV7-8 and TRBJ1-6, is as follows: GAGVSQSPRYKVAKRGQDVALRCDPISGHVSLFWYQQALGQGPEFLTYFQNEAQLDKSGLPSDRFFAERPEGSVSTLKIQRTQQEDSAVYLCASSLNGKTTFNSPLHFGNGTRLTVT.

This clonotype was seen at least ten times. The chain couples TRBV20-1 to TRBJ2-7; 12 nucleotides align to TRBD2. J was trimmed by 2 bases and V by 5 bases; bases with no gene match: 7. This CDR3 has 15 residues. Germline V gene data show CDR1 as DFQATT and CDR2 as SNEGSKA (reference sequence). CDR3 in amino acids: CSAARTSGAPYEQYF. In nucleotides, the CDR3 is TGCAGTGCTGCCCGGACTAGCGGGGCCCCCTACGAGCAGTACTTC.

This clonotype was found many times. The DNA for the CDR3 is TGTGCCAGCACCCCCCTCGGCTATGGCTACACCTTC. Amino acid sequence: CASTPLGYGYTF. The chain links TRBV6-1 to TRBJ1-2; D uncertain. Germline CDR1 and CDR2: MNHNS and SASEGT. The CDR3 runs 12 residues. V was shortened by 7 bases and J by 4 bases, with 10 bases between the two germline ends.

The V gene is TRBV7-2, the J gene TRBJ1-6; D not resolved. Looked up from germline, CDR1 is SGHTA and CDR2 is FQGNSA. V dropped 1 base and J dropped 6 bases, with 10 bases sitting between them. The CDR3 is made up of 15 amino acids. The CDR3: CASSLVIRANSPLHF. The CDR3 DNA follows: TGTGCCAGCAGCTTAGTGATTAGAGCTAATTCACCCCTCCACTTT.

This clonotype showed up many times. The CDR3 is CASSPGREGTEAFF. Here the CDR3 DNA reads TGTGCCAGCTCACCAGGGCGGGAAGGCACTGAAGCTTTCTTT. This chain joins TRBV18 and TRBJ1-1; D ambiguous. V lost 2 bases and J lost 4, with 11 bases in between. This CDR3 has 14 residues. Germline CDR1 and CDR2: KGHSH and LQKENI.

This clonotype was recorded many times. The V and J genes are TRBV6-5 and TRBJ2-5; D gene unclear. This CDR3 has 13 amino acids. V was cut by 8 bases and J by 3 bases, with 13 bases left in between. Germline lookup yields CDR1 MNHEY and CDR2 SVGAGI. The CDR3 sequence: CASSTRAEETQYF. CDR3 in DNA: TGTGCCAGCTCCACTCGCGCGGAAGAGACCCAGTACTTC.

This clonotype was counted many times. CDR3 residues: CASRRDTNTGELFF. The CDR3 DNA sequence: TGTGCCAGCAGGCGGGACACGAACACCGGGGAGCTGTTTTTT. The chain links TRBV7-8 to TRBJ2-2; D is perhaps TRBD1 or TRBD2 (6 bases each). The CDR3 loop spans 14 amino acids. With 6 bases removed from V and 0 bases from J, the gap between germline ends came to 8 bases. Germline V gives CDR1 SGHVS, CDR2 FQNEAQ.

The sample holds many counts of this clonotype. This chain joins TRBV27 and TRBJ1-5, with 7 bases aligning to TRBD1. CDR3 length: 13 residues. V was pared by 6 bases and J by 7 bases, with 6 bases of the junction left unmatched. Per the germline V gene, CDR1 is MNHEY and CDR2 is SMNVEV (reference sequence). The CDR3 DNA reads as TGTGCCAGCAGAAACTCAGGGGGGCAGCCCCAGCATTTT. The encoded protein is CASRNSGGQPQHF.

This clonotype was detected many times. The chain couples TRBV4-1 to TRBJ2-2; perhaps D is TRBD1 or TRBD2 (5 bases each). Germline V CDR1 and CDR2: MGHRA, YSYEKL. V was cut by 1 base and J by 5 bases, with 23 bases left in between. CDR3 size: 19 residues. The CDR3 spells CASSQVFVGRVQGTGELFF. The DNA for the CDR3 is TGCGCCAGCAGCCAAGTCTTCGTGGGGCGGGTGCAAGGGACCGGGGAGCTGTTTTTT.

This clonotype was observed many times. The genes are TRBV11-2 and TRBJ1-1; no clear D. Germline V gene sequence: CDR1 SGHAT, CDR2 FQNNGV. The CDR3 has 12 amino acids. V was trimmed by 3 bases and J by 7 bases, leaving 9 bases between them. The chain's CDR3 is CASSFDTFEAFF. In DNA, the CDR3 is TGTGCCAGCAGCTTTGACACCTTTGAAGCTTTCTTT.

The table lists this clonotype with many counts. The V gene is TRBV2, the J gene TRBJ2-5; 8 bases map to TRBD1. The junction had 4 bases not matched to a gene; V was cut back by 6 bases and J by 1 base. Germline CDR1 SNHLY, CDR2 FYNNEI. The CDR3 consists of 14 residues. The CDR3 region is CASRTGAVQETQYF. Written as DNA, the CDR3 is TGTGCCAGCAGGACAGGGGCGGTCCAAGAGACCCAGTACTTC. Variable domain in full (rest from reference TRBV2 and TRBJ2-5): EPEVTQTPSHQVTQMGQEVILRCVPISNHLYFYWYRQILGQKVEFLVSFYNNEISEKSEIFDDQFSVERPDGSNFTLKIRSTKLEDSAMYFCASRTGAVQETQYFGPGTRLLVL.

This clonotype was counted at least ten times. The chain joins TRBV6-1 to TRBJ1-1, with 10 positions matching TRBD1. Germline assignment: CDR1 MNHNS and CDR2 SASEGT. This CDR3 spans 17 amino acids. The V segment lost 4 bases and the J segment 1 base; nucleotides outside the gene matches: 9. Here the CDR3 DNA reads TGTGCCAGCAGTGTTCGACAGGGGGCAAATCCGAACACTGAAGCTTTCTTT. As protein: CASSVRQGANPNTEAFF.

Ten or more counts support this clonotype. The chain has TRBV27 and TRBJ2-7; 9 bases align to TRBD2. The CDR3 contains 16 residues. Germline CDR1 is MNHEY and CDR2 is SMNVEV (reference sequence). With 8 bases clipped from V and 2 bases from J, the junction kept 13 bases outside the gene matches. CDR3 in amino acids: CASRRTSDPRPYEQYF. CDR3 coding DNA: TGTGCCAGCCGAAGGACTAGCGACCCCCGACCCTACGAGCAGTACTTC.